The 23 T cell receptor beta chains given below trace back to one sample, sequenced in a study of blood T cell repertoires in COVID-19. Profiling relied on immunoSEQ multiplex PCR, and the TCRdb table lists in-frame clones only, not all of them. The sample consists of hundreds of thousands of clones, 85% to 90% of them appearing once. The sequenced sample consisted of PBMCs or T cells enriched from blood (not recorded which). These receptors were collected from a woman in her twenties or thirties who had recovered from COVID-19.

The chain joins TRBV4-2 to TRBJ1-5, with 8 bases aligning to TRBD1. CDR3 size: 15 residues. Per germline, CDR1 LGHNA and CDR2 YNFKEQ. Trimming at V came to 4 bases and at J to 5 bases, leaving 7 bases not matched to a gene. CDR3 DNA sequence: TGTGCCAGCAGCCTCTCAGGGGGCGCGGATCAGCCCCAGCATTTT. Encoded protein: CASSLSGGADQPQHF.

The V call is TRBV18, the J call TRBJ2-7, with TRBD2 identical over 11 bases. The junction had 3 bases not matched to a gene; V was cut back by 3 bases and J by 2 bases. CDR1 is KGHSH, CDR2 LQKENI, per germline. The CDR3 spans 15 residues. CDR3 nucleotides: TGTGCCAGCTCACCCGGACTAGCGGGTACCTACGAGCAGTACTTC. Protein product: CASSPGLAGTYEQYF.

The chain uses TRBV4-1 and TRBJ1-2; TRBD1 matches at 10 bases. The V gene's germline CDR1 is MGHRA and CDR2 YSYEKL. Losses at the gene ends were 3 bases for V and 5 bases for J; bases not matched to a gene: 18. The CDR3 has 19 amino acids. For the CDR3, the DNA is TGCGCCAGCAGCCACCTCGAATGGGACAGGGGCCTGTGGAGGTATGGCTACACCTTC. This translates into CASSHLEWDRGLWRYGYTF.

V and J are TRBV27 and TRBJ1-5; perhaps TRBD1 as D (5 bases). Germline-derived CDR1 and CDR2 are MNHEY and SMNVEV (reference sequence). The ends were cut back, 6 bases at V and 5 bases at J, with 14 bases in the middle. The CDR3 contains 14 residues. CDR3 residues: CASRDSGGDQPQHF. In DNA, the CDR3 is TGTGCCAGCAGAGACTCGGGGGGGGATCAGCCCCAGCATTTT.

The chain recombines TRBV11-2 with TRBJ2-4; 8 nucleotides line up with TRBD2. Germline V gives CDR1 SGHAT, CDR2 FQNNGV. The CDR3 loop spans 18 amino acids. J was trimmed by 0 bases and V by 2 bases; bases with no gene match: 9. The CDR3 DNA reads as TGTGCCAGCAGCTTACGTACTAGCGGAAAGCTAGCCAAAAACATTCAGTACTTC. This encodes CASSLRTSGKLAKNIQYF.

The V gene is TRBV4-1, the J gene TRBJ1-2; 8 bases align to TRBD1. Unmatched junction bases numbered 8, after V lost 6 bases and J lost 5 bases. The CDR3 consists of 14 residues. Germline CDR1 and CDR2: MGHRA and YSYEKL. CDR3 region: CASRKTGVPYGYTF. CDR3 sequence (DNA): TGCGCCAGCAGGAAGACAGGGGTCCCATATGGCTACACCTTC.

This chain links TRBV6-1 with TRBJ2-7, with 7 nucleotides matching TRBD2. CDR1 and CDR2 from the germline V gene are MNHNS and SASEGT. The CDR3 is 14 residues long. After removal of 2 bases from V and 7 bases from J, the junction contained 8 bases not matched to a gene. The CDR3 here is CASSEKAGPLEQYF. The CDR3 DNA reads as TGTGCCAGCAGTGAAAAAGCGGGACCCCTGGAGCAGTACTTC.

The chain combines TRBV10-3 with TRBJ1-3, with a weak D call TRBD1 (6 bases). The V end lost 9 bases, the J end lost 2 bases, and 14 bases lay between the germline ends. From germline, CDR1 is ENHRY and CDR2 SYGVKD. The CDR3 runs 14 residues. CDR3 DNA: TGTGCCATGTCAACAGGGAGCGCTGGAAACACCATATATTTT. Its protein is CAMSTGSAGNTIYF.

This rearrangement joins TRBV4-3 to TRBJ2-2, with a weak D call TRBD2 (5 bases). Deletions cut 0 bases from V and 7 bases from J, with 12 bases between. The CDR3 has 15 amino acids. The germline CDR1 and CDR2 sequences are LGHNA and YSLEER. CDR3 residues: CASSQDLSGFGELFF. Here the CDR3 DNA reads TGCGCCAGCAGCCAAGACCTCAGCGGTTTCGGGGAGCTGTTTTTT.

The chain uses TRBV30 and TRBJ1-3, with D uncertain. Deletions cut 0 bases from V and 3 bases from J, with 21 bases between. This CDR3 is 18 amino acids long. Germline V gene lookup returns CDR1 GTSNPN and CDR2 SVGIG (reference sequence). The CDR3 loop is CAWSVNPPLPRNGNTIYF. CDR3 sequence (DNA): TGTGCCTGGAGTGTAAATCCCCCCCTTCCTAGAAATGGAAACACCATATATTTT.

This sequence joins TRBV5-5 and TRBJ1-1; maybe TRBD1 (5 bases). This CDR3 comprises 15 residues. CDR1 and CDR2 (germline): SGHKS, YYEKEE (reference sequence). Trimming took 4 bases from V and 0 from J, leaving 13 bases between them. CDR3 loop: CASSRAGRMNTEAFF. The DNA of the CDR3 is TGTGCCAGCAGCCGAGCGGGACGGATGAACACTGAAGCTTTCTTT.

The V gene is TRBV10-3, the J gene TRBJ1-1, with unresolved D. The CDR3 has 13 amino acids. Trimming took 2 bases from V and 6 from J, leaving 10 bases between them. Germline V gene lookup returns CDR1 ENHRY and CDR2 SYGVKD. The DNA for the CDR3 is TGTGCCATCAGTGAGGTCCTTAGATCTGAAGCTTTCTTT. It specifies CAISEVLRSEAFF.

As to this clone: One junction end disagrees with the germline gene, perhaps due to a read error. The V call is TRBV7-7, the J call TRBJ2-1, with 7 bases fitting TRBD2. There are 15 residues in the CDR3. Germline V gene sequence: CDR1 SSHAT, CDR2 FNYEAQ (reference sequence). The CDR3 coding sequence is TGTGCTAGCAGCCAGCAGTTGGCGGGAGAGGATGAGCAGTTCTTC. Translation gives CASSQQLAGEDEQFF.

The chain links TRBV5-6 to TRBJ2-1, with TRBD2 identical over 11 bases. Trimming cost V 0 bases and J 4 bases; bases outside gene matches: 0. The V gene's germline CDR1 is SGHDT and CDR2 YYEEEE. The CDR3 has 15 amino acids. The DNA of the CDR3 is TGTGCCAGCAGCTTGGTAGCGGGAGGGTACAATGAGCAGTTCTTC. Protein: CASSLVAGGYNEQFF.

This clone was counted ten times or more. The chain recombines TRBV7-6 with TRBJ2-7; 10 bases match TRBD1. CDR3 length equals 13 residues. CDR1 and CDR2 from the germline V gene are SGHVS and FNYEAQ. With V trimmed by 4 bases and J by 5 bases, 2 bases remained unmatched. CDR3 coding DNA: TGTGCCAGCAGCTCGACAGGGGGCGACGAGCAGTACTTC. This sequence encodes CASSSTGGDEQYF.

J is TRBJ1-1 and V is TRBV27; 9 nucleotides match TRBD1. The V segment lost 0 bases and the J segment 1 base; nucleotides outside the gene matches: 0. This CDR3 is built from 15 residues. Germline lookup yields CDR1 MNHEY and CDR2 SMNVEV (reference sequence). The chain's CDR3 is CASSLSTGGNTEAFF. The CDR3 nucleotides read TGTGCCAGCAGTTTATCGACAGGGGGGAACACTGAAGCTTTCTTT.

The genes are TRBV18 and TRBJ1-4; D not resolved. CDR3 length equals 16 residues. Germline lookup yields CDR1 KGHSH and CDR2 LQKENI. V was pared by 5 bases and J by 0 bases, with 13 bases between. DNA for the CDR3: TGTGCCAGCTCATCTTTCACAGTTGCAACTAATGAAAAACTGTTTTTT. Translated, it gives CASSSFTVATNEKLFF.

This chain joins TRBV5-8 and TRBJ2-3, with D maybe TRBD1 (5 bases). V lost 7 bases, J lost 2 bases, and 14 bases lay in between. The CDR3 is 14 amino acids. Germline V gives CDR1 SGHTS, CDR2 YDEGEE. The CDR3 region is CASHNLGATDTQYF. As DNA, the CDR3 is TGTGCCAGCCACAATCTAGGGGCCACAGATACGCAGTATTTT.

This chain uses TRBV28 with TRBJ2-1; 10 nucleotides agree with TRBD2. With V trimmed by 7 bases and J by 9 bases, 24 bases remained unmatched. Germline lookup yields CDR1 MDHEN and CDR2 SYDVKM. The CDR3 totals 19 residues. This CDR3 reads CASIPFKGPSAGGISEQFF. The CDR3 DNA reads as TGTGCCAGCATCCCATTTAAGGGTCCGTCAGCGGGAGGGATTAGTGAGCAGTTCTTC.

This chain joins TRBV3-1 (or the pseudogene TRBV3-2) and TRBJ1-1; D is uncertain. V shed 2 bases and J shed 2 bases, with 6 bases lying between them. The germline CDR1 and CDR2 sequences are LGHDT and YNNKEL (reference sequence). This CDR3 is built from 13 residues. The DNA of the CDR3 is TGTGCCAGCAGCCAACAGACAAACACTGAAGCTTTCTTT. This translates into CASSQQTNTEAFF.

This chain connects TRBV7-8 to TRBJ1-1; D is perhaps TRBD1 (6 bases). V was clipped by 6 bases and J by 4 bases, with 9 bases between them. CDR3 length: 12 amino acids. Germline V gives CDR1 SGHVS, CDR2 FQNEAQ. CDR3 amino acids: CASSKQGTEAFF. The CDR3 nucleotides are TGTGCCAGCAGTAAACAGGGCACTGAAGCTTTCTTT.

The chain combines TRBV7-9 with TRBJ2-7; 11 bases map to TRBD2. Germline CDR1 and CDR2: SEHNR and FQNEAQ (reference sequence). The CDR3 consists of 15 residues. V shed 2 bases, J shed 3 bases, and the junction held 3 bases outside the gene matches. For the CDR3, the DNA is TGTGCCAGCAGCTTACGAGGGACTAGCGGCTACGAGCAGTACTTC. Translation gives CASSLRGTSGYEQYF.

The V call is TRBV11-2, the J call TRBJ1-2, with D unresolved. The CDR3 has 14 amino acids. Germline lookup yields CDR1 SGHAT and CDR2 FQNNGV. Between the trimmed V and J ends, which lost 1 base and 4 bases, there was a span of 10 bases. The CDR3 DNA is TGTGCCAGCAGCTTAGGCGGCCTGCCCTATGGCTACACCTTC. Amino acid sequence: CASSLGGLPYGYTF.